Given below is one TCR beta chain in context. The source of the sample is a study of cytomegalovirus exposure and HLA in healthy donors. With 60 Vbeta and 13 Jbeta primers, the PCR was carried out. Assay: immunoSEQ multiplex PCR; the TCRdb copy retains only in-frame clones and omits some. This table holds over 150,000 clones, more than 60% found once. Per germline, CDR1 SGHRS and CDR2 YFSETQ. V gave up 0 bases and J gave up 4 bases, with 5 bases separating them. This CDR3 is built from 13 residues. The sequenced sample consisted of PBMCs. The chain carries TRBV5-1 and TRBJ2-1, with D hard to call. The origin of this receptor is a middle-aged man in good health and CMV-seronegative. CDR3 sequence (DNA): TGCGCCAGCAGCTTGGAGACATACAATGAGCAGTTCTTC. It yields the protein CASSLETYNEQFF.